This entry describes one T cell receptor (beta chain). Its antigen is currently not known. No quality values exist for individual bases; no much larger clone is one base distant. The study reported a robust and sensitive protocol to amplify, sequence and analyze TCRs, based on 3' ligation of a UMI-containing oligonucleotide to TCR cDNA. For whole blood analysis, approximately 2.3 ml of peripheral blood was drawn from adult healthy volunteers into Tempus tubes, and RNA was extracted according to the manufacturer's instructions. Before reverse transcription, total RNA that had not been cell sorted was treated with RQ1 DNase, with a target input of roughly 1 to 1,100 ng. Libraries were prepared from skin biopsies and whole blood to test how robust the pipeline was in samples where T cells are a minority population. This entry comes from a study of naive and memory T cell subsets (dated by TCRdb to about 2017). Background on the whole study: The figure summarizing the skin biopsy and whole blood samples listed about ten blood donors, 7 tuberculin skin test biopsies and 3 saline control biopsies. Usually PCR2 was run as a SYBR Green qPCR and stopped at a set threshold, although low-input samples could use end-point PCR (roughly 6 cycles) instead. Points the paper makes about the study in general: The RNA-based method was acknowledged to be potentially sensitive to changes in TCR transcripts with T cell activation and differentiation.

Library generation was performed with 5' RACE. The ligated cDNA was amplified by four rounds of PCR, in which nested alpha and beta constant region primers were used together with the SP2 primer. For the blood and skin samples, reverse transcription of TCR RNA was done with SuperScript IV along with alpha and beta constant region primers. An oligonucleotide carrying the Illumina SP2 primer and a UMI was ligated to the cDNA 3' end using T4 RNA ligase 1. The 12-nucleotide UMI was composed of two random hexamers separated by an eight-base spacer, which was included to prevent hairpin formation. From the second PCR onward, TCR alpha and beta chain libraries were processed separately, and dual indexing was applied for multiplexing. After pooling, the indexed libraries were analyzed by capillary electrophoresis and sequenced on either an Illumina MiSeq or NextSeq. PhiX DNA at about 4.5-7% was added to the libraries to raise base diversity and improve cluster recognition. For the original study's pipeline: UMIs were extracted from read 2 by Demultiplexor and combined with the TCR sequence from read 1, and reads were split according to sample indices. V and J genes and V-J junctions were identified by Decombinator, which gave every TCR a five-part identifier that included V and J deletions. Collapsinator used UMIs to correct sequencing errors and PCR amplification heterogeneity, yielding UMI-based abundance per TCR. CDR3Translator turned identifiers into nucleotide sequence, translated the nucleotide sequence into amino acids, and pulled out CDR3 regions based on terminal motifs. Error-corrected counts of alpha and beta TCRs from blood and skin were compared after being normalized to the amount of input RNA. TCRdb reanalyzed the raw reads on its own, using fastp at Q25 for trimming and MiXCR for clone calling, and kept in-frame beta chains. Rows merge per CDR3 protein into single entries with the most common DNA and genes. These V and J calls are TCRdb output, not the study's own analysis. The sample yields about 62,000 distinct CDR3 sequences; more than 6.5% were counted once. The top ten hold under 25% of the sample.

The CDR1 and CDR2 encoded by the germline V gene are MGHRA and YSYEKL. Trimming removed 1 base from V and 0 bases from J, leaving 8 bases between the germline ends. From the cysteine up to the phenylalanine, the CDR3 has a length of 15 residues. Only the CDR3 DNA stays, 45 bases, in frame from base 1. The chain employs TRBV4-1 and TRBJ2-3; TRBD2 is possibly the D segment (5 matching bases). This receptor was identified in a female donor in good health. Here the CDR3 is given as CASSQGERSTDTQYF. At the DNA level, the sequence is TGCGCCAGCAGCCAAGGGGAGCGTAGCACAGATACGCAGTATTTT.